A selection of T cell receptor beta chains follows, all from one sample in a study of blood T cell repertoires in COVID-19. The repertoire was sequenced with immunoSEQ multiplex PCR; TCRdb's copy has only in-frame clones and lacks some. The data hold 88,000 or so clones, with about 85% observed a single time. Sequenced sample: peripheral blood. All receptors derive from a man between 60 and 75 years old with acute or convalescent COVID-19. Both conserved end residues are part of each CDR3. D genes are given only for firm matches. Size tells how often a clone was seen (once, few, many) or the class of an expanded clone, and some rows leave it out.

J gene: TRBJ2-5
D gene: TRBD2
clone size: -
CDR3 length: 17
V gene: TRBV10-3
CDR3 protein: CAISEILRGTTQETQYF
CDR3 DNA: TGTGCCATCAGTGAGATCCTACGCGGGACTACACAAGAGACCCAGTACTTC

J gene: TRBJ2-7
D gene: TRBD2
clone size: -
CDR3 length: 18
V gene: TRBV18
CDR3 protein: CASSRLTLAGGPLNEQYF
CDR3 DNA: TGTGCCAGCTCACGATTAACATTAGCGGGAGGGCCCTTAAACGAGCAGTACTTC

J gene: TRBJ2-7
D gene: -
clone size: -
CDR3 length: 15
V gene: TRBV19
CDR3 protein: CASSTQAYAFYEQYF
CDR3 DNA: TGTGCCAGTAGTACACAGGCGTACGCATTCTACGAGCAGTACTTC

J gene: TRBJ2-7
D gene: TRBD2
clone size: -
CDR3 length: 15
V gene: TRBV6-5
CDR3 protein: CASSYGLAEPYEQYF
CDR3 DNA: TGTGCCAGCAGTTACGGGCTAGCGGAACCCTACGAGCAGTACTTC

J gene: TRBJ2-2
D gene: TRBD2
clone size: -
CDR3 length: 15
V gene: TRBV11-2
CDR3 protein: CASSGIAGGTGELFF
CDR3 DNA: TGTGCCAGCAGCGGAATAGCGGGGGGCACCGGGGAGCTGTTTTTT

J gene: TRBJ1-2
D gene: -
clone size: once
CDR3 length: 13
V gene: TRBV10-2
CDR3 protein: CASRDTSLGGYTF
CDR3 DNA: TGCGCCAGCCGTGACACCTCCCTAGGAGGCTACACCTTC

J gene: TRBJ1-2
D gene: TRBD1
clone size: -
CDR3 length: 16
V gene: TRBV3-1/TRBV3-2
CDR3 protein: CASSLQGRQGGYGYTF
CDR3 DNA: TGTGCCAGCAGCCTACAAGGGCGACAGGGCGGGTATGGCTACACCTTC

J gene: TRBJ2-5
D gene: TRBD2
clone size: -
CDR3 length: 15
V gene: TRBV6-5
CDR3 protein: CASRRTSGGIKTQYF
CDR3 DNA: TGTGCCAGCAGGAGGACTAGCGGGGGGATAAAGACCCAGTACTTC

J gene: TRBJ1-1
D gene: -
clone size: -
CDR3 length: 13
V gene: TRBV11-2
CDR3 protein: CASNSLINTEAFF
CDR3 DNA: TGTGCCAGCAATTCCCTTATCAACACTGAAGCTTTCTTT

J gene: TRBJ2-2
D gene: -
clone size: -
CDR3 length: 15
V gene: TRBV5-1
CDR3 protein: CASSLVGEDTGELFF
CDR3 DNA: TGCGCCAGCAGCTTGGTGGGGGAGGACACCGGGGAGCTGTTTTTT

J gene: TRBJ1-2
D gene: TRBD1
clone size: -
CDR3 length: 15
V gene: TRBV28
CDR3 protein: CASSWGQGDFDGYTF
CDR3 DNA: TGTGCCAGCAGTTGGGGACAGGGGGATTTTGATGGCTACACCTTC

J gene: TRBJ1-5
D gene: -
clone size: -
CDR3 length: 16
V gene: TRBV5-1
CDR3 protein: CASSLVGGESNQPQHF
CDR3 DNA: TGCGCCAGCAGCTTGGTAGGGGGGGAGAGCAATCAGCCCCAGCATTTT

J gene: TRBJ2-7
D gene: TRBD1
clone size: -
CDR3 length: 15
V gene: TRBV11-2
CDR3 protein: CASSPGQGVVYEQYF
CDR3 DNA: TGTGCCAGCAGCCCGGGACAGGGGGTGGTCTACGAGCAGTACTTC

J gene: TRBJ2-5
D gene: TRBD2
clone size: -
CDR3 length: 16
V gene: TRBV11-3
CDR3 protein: CASSLGLAGTQETQYF
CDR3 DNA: TGTGCCAGCAGCTTAGGGCTAGCGGGGACTCAAGAGACCCAGTACTTC

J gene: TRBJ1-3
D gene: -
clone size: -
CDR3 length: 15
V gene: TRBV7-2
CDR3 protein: CASSLVGGSGNTIYF
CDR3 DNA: TGTGCCAGCAGCTTAGTGGGGGGGTCTGGAAACACCATATATTTT

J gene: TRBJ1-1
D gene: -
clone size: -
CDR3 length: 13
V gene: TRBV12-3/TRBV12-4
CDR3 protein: CASRGGRGSEAFF
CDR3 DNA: TGTGCCAGCAGAGGAGGGAGAGGTTCTGAAGCTTTCTTT

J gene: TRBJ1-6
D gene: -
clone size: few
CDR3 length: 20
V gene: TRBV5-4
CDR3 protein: CASSFGLGRTRSSYNSPLHF
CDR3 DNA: TGTGCCAGCAGCTTCGGACTGGGGAGGACGCGAAGCTCCTATAATTCACCCCTCCACTTT

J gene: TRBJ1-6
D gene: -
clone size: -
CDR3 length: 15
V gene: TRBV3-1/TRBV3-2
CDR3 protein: CASSQDGKRLSPLHF
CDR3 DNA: TGTGCCAGCAGCCAAGACGGGAAGAGGCTATCACCCCTCCACTTT

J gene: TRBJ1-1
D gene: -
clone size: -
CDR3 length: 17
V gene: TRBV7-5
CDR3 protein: CVRSLVATGARGTEAFF
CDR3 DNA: -

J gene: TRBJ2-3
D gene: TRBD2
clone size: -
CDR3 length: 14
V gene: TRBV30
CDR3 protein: CAWETSGGTDTQYF
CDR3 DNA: TGTGCCTGGGAAACTAGCGGGGGCACAGATACGCAGTATTTT

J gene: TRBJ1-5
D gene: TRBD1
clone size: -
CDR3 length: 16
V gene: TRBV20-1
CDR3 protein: CSASGWTGTPNQPQHF
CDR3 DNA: TGCAGTGCTAGTGGGTGGACAGGGACCCCTAATCAGCCCCAGCATTTT

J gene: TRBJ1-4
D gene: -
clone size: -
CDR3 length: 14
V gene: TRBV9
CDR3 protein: CASSAGITNEKLFF
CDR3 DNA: TGTGCCAGCAGCGCAGGGATAACTAATGAAAAACTGTTTTTT

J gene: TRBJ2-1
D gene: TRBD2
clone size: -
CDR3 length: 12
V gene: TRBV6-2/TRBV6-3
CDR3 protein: CASSYMQGLQFF
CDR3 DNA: TGTGCCAGCAGTTACATGCAGGGACTACAGTTCTTC